The clone carrying this TCR beta chain appeared a few times. Its antigen is unidentified. The source of the sample is a study of breast tumors, draining lymph nodes, adjacent tissues. Axillary draining lymph nodes of breast cancer patients supplied the node samples. The CDR3 contains 14 residues. Unmatched junction bases numbered 7, after V lost 5 bases and J lost 7 bases. The germline CDR1 and CDR2 sequences are MNHEY and SVGAGI. TCRdb recomputed calls from the multiplex PCR reads with MiXCR, one row per CDR3 protein. Here the sample spans about 300,000 distinct CDR3 sequences, around 31% being singletons. Notes on the study in general: Luminal-like breast cancer showed significantly greater tumor-nontumor repertoire similarity than basal-like breast cancer did. Tumor repertoires ranked between lymph nodes and nontumor tissue in diversity, with V and J gene preferences. Data fit most tumor T cells coming from lymph node, expanding in tumor. Data only fit, rather than demonstrated, lymph node origin of most tumor T cells.

This clonotype was sampled from a female donor with breast cancer. Some clones in this sample may be carry-over from other donors' samples. J is TRBJ2-5 and V is TRBV6-5; TRBD2 matches 10 bases. Sample: axillary lymph node tissue. DNA of the CDR3: TGTGCCAGCAGTCACGGAGCGGGAGGGCGGACCCAGTACTTC. This translates into CASSHGAGGRTQYF.